This T cell receptor beta chain appears in the sequencing data of a study of response to subunit inactivated influenza vaccine (dated by TCRdb to 2016 to 2018). In the study overall: The study used deep quantitative T cell receptor repertoire profiling to track responses to a trivalent subunit inactivated influenza vaccine.

Results and caveats for the whole study, not just this receptor: The authors proposed that each seasonal influenza vaccination may bring in only a limited number of new T cells.

A word on this clonotype: Its antigen target is currently unknown. Per-nucleotide qualities are absent, and no much larger clonotype sits a single base away.

Library method: RT-PCR. TCRdb shows the sequencer as Illumina HiSeq 2500. In-frame beta chains were kept once TCRdb had trimmed the public reads at Q25 with fastp and called clones with MiXCR. Here each entry gathers all rows of one CDR3 protein and keeps the most common genes and DNA. Across this sample there are hundreds of thousands of distinct CDR3 sequences, with less than 25% seen only once. The ten biggest clones cover 10% of the sample. CDR1 and CDR2 were assigned from the germline V gene as SGDLS and YYNGEE. Between the V and J ends, shortened by 0 bases and 4 bases respectively, the junction contains 13 bases. The CDR3 measures 15 amino acids from cysteine to phenylalanine. Left in the record is the CDR3 DNA by itself, 45 bases read in frame from the first base.

The sequence was obtained from a man aged 50-75 years who received an inactivated influenza vaccine. Donor details come from another sample of the same person, matched by shared clones. The chain couples TRBV9 to TRBJ1-2; no D gene is confidently identified. Source: PBMCs from blood, taken 21 months after vaccination. The DNA reads as follows: TGTGCCAGCAGCGTAGCGGAGGGAGGAGGCTATGGCTACACCTTC. Protein translation: CASSVAEGGGYGYTF. This CDR3, with the reference TRBV9 and TRBJ1-2 proteins standing in past its ends, gives the full variable domain DSGVTQTPKHLITATGQRVTLRCSPRSGDLSVYWYQQSLDQGLQFLIQYYNGEERAKGNILERFSAQQFPDLHSELNLSSLELGDSALYFCASSVAEGGGYGYTFGSGTRLTVV.